Described below is a single T cell receptor beta chain sequence and its context. The antigen remains undetermined. Only cases whose brain tissue showed the highest T cell transcript signatures were sequenced. Germline CDR1 reads MNHNY; CDR2 reads SVGAGI (reference sequence). The CDR3 runs to 13 residues. V was pared by 2 bases and J by 8 bases, with 9 bases between. The sample comes from a study of brain T cells in children with intractable seizures. Overall study results and limits: Pre-surgery blood may have been undersampled, hiding some clones. Only CDR3 sequence similarity suggested viral specificity, without known HCMV serostatus.

The repertoire was sequenced with immunoSEQ multiplex PCR; TCRdb's copy has only in-frame clones and lacks some. The data contain about 41,000 clones, around 90% of them singletons. The chain links TRBV6-6 to TRBJ1-4; D gene unclear. The material was peripheral blood, obtained at surgery. This sequence was found in a girl aged 2 to 9 with tuberous sclerosis and intractable seizures. The CDR3 region has the DNA TGTGCCAGCAGTTACCGGACGTCAGAAAAACTGTTTTTT. It specifies CASSYRTSEKLFF.